The 3 T cell receptor beta chains below come from one sample, sequenced in a study of cytomegalovirus exposure and HLA in healthy donors. The study ran its PCR with 60 Vbeta and 13 Jbeta primers. TCRdb's table, derived via immunoSEQ multiplex PCR, lists solely in-frame clones and lacks some. The table shows around 140,000 clones, with around three fifths occurring only once. Source material: PBMCs. The receptors were gathered from a woman aged 40 to 50 in good health and CMV-seronegative.

This clone was recorded a few times. The chain joins TRBV4-2 to TRBJ2-7, with 8 bases that match TRBD1. The germline V gene encodes CDR1 LGHNA and CDR2 YNFKEQ. The ends lost 4 bases at V and 3 bases at J; junction bases unmatched: 8. This CDR3 spans 15 amino acids. In DNA, the CDR3 is TGTGCCAGCAGCCCCTCCTCCGGACAGGGCTACGAGCAGTACTTC. It codes for CASSPSSGQGYEQYF.

In its sample, this clone was seen once. V and J are TRBV4-3 and TRBJ2-2; the D gene is possibly TRBD2 (5 bases). The CDR3 length is 15 residues. The V end lost 5 bases, the J end lost 0 bases, and 10 bases lay between the germline ends. Germline CDR1 LGHNA, CDR2 YSLEER. CDR3 sequence (DNA): TGCGCCAGCAGCTTAACTAGACCGAACACCGGGGAGCTGTTTTTT. It codes for CASSLTRPNTGELFF.

This chain joins TRBV19 and TRBJ1-5; D is ambiguous. V gave up 6 bases and J gave up 4 bases, with 16 bases separating them. This CDR3 spans 15 amino acids. Germline V gene data show CDR1 as LNHDA and CDR2 as SQIVND (reference sequence). The CDR3 region is CASSLHIGGNQPQHF. CDR3 bases: TGTGCCAGTAGCCTCCACATAGGAGGAAATCAGCCCCAGCATTTT. Variable domain in full (rest from reference TRBV19 and TRBJ1-5): DGGITQSPKYLFRKEGQNVTLSCEQNLNHDAMYWYRQDPGQGLRLIYYSQIVNDFQKGDIAEGYSVSREKKESFPLTVTSAQKNPTAFYLCASSLHIGGNQPQHFGDGTRLSIL.